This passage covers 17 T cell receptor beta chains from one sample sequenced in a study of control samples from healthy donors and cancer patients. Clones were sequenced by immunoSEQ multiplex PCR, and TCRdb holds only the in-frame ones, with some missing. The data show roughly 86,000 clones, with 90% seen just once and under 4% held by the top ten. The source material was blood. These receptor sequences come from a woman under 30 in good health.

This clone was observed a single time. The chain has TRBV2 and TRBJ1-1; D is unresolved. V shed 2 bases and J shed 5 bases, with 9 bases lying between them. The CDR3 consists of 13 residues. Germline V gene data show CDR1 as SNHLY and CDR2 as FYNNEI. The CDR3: CASSEWPVTEAFF. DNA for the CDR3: TGTGCCAGCAGTGAATGGCCAGTTACTGAAGCTTTCTTT.

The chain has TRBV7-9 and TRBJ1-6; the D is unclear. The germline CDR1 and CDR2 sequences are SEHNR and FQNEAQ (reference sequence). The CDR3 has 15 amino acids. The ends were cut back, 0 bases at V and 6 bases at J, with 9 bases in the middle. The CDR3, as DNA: TGTGCCAGCAGCTTAGCTGAGTTGTCTAATTCACCCCTCCACTTT. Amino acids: CASSLAELSNSPLHF.

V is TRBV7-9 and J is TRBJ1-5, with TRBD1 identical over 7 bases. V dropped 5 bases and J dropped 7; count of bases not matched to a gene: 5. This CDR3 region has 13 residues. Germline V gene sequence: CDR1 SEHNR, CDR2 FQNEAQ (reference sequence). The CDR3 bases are TGTGCCAGCAGCCTACAACAGGGGCAGCCCCAGCATTTT. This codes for CASSLQQGQPQHF.

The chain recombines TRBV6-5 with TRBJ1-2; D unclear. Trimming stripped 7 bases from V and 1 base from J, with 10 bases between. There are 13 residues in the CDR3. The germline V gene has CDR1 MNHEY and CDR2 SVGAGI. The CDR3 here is CASMRNDNYGYTF. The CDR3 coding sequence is TGTGCCAGCATGAGGAACGATAACTATGGCTACACCTTC.

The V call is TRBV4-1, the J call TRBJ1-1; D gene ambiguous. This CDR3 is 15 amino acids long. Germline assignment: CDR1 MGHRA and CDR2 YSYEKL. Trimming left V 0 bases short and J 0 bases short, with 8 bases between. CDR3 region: CASSQDVTVNTEAFF. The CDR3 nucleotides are TGCGCCAGCAGCCAAGATGTAACAGTGAACACTGAAGCTTTCTTT.

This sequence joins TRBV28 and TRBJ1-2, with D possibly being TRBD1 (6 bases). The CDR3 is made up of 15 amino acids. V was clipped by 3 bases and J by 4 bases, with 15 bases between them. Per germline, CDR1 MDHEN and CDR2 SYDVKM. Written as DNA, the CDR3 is TGTGCCAGCAGTTTCCCAGGGGACCCAACCTATGGCTACACCTTC. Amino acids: CASSFPGDPTYGYTF.

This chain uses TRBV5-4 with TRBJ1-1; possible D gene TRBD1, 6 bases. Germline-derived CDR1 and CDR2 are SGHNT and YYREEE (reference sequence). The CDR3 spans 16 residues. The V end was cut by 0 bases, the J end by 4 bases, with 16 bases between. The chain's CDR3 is CASSLGGSGGRTEAFF. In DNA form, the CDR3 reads TGTGCCAGCAGCTTGGGGGGCTCGGGGGGCCGCACTGAAGCTTTCTTT. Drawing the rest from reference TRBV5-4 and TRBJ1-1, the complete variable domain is ETGVTQSPTHLIKTRGQQVTLRCSSQSGHNTVSWYQQALGQGPQFIFQYYREEENGRGNFPPRFSGLQFPNYSSELNVNALELDDSALYLCASSLGGSGGRTEAFFGQGTRLTVV.

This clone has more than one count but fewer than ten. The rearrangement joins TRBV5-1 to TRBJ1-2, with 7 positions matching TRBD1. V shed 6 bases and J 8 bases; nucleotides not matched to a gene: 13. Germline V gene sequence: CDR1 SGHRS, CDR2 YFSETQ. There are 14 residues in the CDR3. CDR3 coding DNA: TGCGCCAGCACCCCCCAGAGTCAAGGGGGCGGCTACACCTTC. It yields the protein CASTPQSQGGGYTF.

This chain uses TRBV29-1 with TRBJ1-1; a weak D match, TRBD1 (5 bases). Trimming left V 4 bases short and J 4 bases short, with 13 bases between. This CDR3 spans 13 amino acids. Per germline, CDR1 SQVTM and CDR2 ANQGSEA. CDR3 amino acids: CSVARQGATEAFF. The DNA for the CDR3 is TGCAGCGTTGCTCGGCAGGGCGCCACTGAAGCTTTCTTT.

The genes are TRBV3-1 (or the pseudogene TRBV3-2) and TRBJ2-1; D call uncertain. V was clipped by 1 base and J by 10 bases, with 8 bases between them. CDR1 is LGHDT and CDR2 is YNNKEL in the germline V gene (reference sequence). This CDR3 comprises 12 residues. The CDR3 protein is CASSQVEREQFF. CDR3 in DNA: TGTGCCAGCAGCCAAGTGGAGAGGGAGCAGTTCTTC.

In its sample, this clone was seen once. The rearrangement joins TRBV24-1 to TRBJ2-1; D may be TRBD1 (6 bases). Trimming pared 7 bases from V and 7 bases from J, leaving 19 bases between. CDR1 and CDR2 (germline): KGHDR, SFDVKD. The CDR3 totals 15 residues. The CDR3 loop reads CATSDPSAGDNEQFF. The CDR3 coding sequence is TGTGCCACCAGCGACCCTTCTGCAGGGGATAATGAGCAGTTCTTC.

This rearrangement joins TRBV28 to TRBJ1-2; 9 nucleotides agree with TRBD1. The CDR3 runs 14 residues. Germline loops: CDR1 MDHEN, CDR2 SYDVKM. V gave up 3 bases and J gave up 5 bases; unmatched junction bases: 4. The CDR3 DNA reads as TGTGCCAGCAGTTTCGGGACAGGGAGGTATGGCTACACCTTC. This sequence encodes CASSFGTGRYGYTF.

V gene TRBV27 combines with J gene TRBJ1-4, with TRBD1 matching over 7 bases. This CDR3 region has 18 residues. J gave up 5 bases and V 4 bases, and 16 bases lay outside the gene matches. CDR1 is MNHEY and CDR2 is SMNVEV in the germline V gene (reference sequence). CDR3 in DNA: TGTGCCAGCAGTTCCTCCGGGACAGAAGTCTATCTCAATGAAAAACTGTTTTTT. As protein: CASSSSGTEVYLNEKLFF.

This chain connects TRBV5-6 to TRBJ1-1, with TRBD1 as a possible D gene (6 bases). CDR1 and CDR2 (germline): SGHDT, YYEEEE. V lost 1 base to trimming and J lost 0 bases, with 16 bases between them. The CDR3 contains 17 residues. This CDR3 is CASSLWGARSMNTEAFF. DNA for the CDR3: TGTGCCAGCAGCTTGTGGGGGGCGCGGAGTATGAACACTGAAGCTTTCTTT.

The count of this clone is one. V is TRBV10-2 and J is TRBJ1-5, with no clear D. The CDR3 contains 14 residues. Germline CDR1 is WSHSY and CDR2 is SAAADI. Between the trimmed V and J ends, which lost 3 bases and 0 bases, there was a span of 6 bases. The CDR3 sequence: CASSDRNSNQPQHF. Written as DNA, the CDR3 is TGCGCCAGCAGTGACAGGAATAGCAATCAGCCCCAGCATTTT.

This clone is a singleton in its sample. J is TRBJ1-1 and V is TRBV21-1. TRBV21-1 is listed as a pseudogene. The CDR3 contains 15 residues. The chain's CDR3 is CASSKGRTPAAEAFF. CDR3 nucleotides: TGTGCCAGCAGCAAAGGACGGACCCCTGCGGCTGAAGCTTTCTTT.

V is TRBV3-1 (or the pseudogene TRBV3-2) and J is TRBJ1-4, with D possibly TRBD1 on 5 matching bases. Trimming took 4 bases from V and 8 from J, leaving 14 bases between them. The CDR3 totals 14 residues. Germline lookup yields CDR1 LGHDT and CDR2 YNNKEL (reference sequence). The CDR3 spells CASSLSDNLEKLFF. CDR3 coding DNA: TGTGCCAGCAGCCTTTCGGACAATCTAGAAAAACTGTTTTTT.